The next 12 T cell receptor beta chains were all read from a single sample in a study of T cell repertoires in cytomegalovirus infection. Using its own MiXCR run on the reads, TCRdb lists one record per CDR3 protein. The sample has 680,000 or so distinct CDR3 sequences; 33% are singletons. The antigens these receptors bind are not known. Material: cultured PBMCs, obtained from culture after CMV antigen stimulation. The receptor source for this set is a human donor in good health (CMV status not recorded). Some clones in this sample may be carry-over from other donors' samples.

This rearrangement joins TRBV10-3 to TRBJ2-7; D call uncertain. Germline CDR1 reads ENHRY; CDR2 reads SYGVKD. There are 13 residues in the CDR3. The V end was cut by 0 bases, the J end by 4 bases, with 7 bases between. CDR3 amino acids: CAISESYMYEQYF. The CDR3 DNA follows: TGTGCCATCAGTGAGTCGTATATGTACGAGCAGTACTTC.

The chain uses TRBV7-9 and TRBJ1-2; TRBD1 matches at 8 bases. The CDR3 length is 15 residues. Germline loops: CDR1 SEHNR, CDR2 FQNEAQ (reference sequence). Trimming at V came to 4 bases and at J to 2 bases, leaving 6 bases not matched to a gene. CDR3 sequence reads: CASSSLGTGNYGYTF. The CDR3 DNA sequence: TGTGCCAGCAGCTCTTTGGGGACAGGCAACTATGGCTACACCTTC.

This clonotype has more than one count but fewer than ten. The chain combines TRBV4-1 with TRBJ2-7; D is uncertain. CDR3 length: 13 residues. V was trimmed by 2 bases and J by 3 bases, leaving 8 bases between them. The germline V gene encodes CDR1 MGHRA and CDR2 YSYEKL. CDR3 sequence: CASSQRVLYEQYF. The CDR3 bases are TGCGCCAGCAGCCAACGGGTCCTCTACGAGCAGTACTTC.

This clonotype occurred once. The chain recombines TRBV19 with TRBJ2-7; 10 bases fit TRBD2. The V gene end was trimmed by 6 bases and the J gene end by 2 bases; junction bases not matched to a gene: 4. Germline loops: CDR1 LNHDA, CDR2 SQIVND (reference sequence). CDR3 length: 14 amino acids. In DNA form, the CDR3 reads TGTGCCAGTAGAGCTAGCGGGGGCACCTACGAGCAGTACTTC. It yields the protein CASRASGGTYEQYF.

This clonotype appeared many times. V usage is TRBV7-2 and J usage is TRBJ2-7; 7 bases are shared with TRBD1. J lost 2 bases, V lost 2 bases, and 3 bases had no gene match. CDR1 SGHTA and CDR2 FQGNSA come from the germline V gene. CDR3 length: 14 amino acids. CDR3 protein: CASSLWGTAYEQYF. CDR3 sequence (DNA): TGTGCCAGCAGCTTATGGGGGACAGCCTACGAGCAGTACTTC.

The chain links TRBV12-3 or TRBV12-4 to TRBJ2-3, with a possible D match to TRBD2 (5 bases). The V and J ends lost 5 bases and 2 bases respectively, with 17 bases between them. This CDR3 is 16 amino acids long. The CDR3 here is CASSLSHGIHTDTQYF. The CDR3 DNA follows: TGTGCCAGCAGTCTCTCCCACGGGATCCACACAGATACGCAGTATTTT.

V gene TRBV14 combines with J gene TRBJ1-1; D remains ambiguous. With 1 base removed from V and 0 bases from J, the gap between germline ends came to 12 bases. CDR3 length equals 16 residues. Per germline, CDR1 SGHDN and CDR2 FVKESK. CDR3 sequence: CASSQGLRALNTEAFF. The CDR3 bases are TGTGCCAGCAGCCAAGGATTGAGGGCCCTGAACACTGAAGCTTTCTTT.

The chain combines TRBV10-1 with TRBJ2-7; D is undetermined. V lost 4 bases, J lost 5 bases, and 9 bases lay in between. The CDR3 is 12 amino acids. CDR1 and CDR2 from the germline V gene are WNHNN and SYGVQD (reference sequence). The CDR3 is CASSGYGHEQYF. Here the CDR3 DNA reads TGCGCCAGCAGTGGTTATGGCCACGAGCAGTACTTC.

This clonotype was detected only a few times. J is TRBJ2-6 and V is TRBV12-3 or TRBV12-4; 7 positions agree with TRBD1. The CDR3 loop spans 15 amino acids. After removal of 6 bases from V and 4 bases from J, the junction contained 6 bases not matched to a gene. For the CDR3, the DNA is TGTGCCAGCAGACGACAGGGCTTCGGGGCCAACGTCCTGACTTTC. Translating gives CASRRQGFGANVLTF.

CDR3 nucleotide sequence: TGTGCCAGCAGCTTCGAGACCTGGGGAGCGCAGTTCTTC. This encodes CASSFETWGAQFF. The gene calls are TRBV7-2 and TRBJ2-1; TRBD2 might be the D (5 bases). This CDR3 spans 13 amino acids. V lost 3 bases, J lost 12 bases, and 15 bases lay in between. Germline CDR1 SGHTA, CDR2 FQGNSA.

The chain carries TRBV6-1 and TRBJ1-2; 10 nucleotides align to TRBD1. The V gene end was trimmed by 6 bases and the J gene end by 3 bases; junction bases not matched to a gene: 10. Looked up from germline, CDR1 is MNHNS and CDR2 is SASEGT. The CDR3 has 16 residues. The CDR3 here is CASRAGTGVPYYGYTF. CDR3 coding DNA: TGTGCCAGCAGGGCCGGGACAGGGGTTCCCTACTATGGCTACACCTTC.

The chain combines TRBV2 with TRBJ2-2; D is ambiguous. This CDR3 has 15 residues. The germline CDR1 and CDR2 sequences are SNHLY and FYNNEI. V was shortened by 5 bases and J by 3 bases, with 13 bases between the two germline ends. In nucleotides, the CDR3 is TGTGCCAGCAGTTACTTCCTACGGGACACCGGGGAGCTGTTTTTT. Translating gives CASSYFLRDTGELFF.